One sample yielded the 24 T cell receptor beta chains listed below, sequenced in a study of blood T cells in healthy people across ages. Next came a second PCR, run for roughly 7 to 12 cycles, which used a sample-barcoded 5' primer along with a J-beta primer mix. TCRdb used MiXCR to reprocess the 5' RACE reads, holding one entry per CDR3 protein. Of more than 900,000 distinct CDR3 sequences in the sample, roughly 28% were seen once. These data were likewise used in another study, on T cells of mothers and their children.

The sample comprised blood. The source of these receptors is a woman aged 40 to 50 in good health.

Of note for this clonotype: The junction shows a germline mismatch at one end, possibly a read error. V and J are TRBV7-2 and TRBJ1-2; D might be TRBD1 (5 bases). The CDR3 length is 14 residues. Germline CDR1 SGHTA, CDR2 FQGNSA. Here the CDR3 reads CASSPQGYPSGNTF. CDR3 in DNA: TGTGCCAGCAGCCCCCAGGGATATCCGTCTGGCAACACCTTC.

The sample holds a few counts of this clonotype. The chain recombines TRBV11-2 with TRBJ2-5; 7 positions agree with TRBD2. Trimming removed 4 bases from V and 1 base from J; junction bases left unmatched: 6. CDR3 length: 15 residues. Germline CDR1 and CDR2: SGHAT and FQNNGV. The CDR3 spells CASSSERGLQETQYF. CDR3 coding DNA: TGTGCCAGCAGCTCCGAGCGGGGCCTCCAAGAGACCCAGTACTTC. Variable domain in full (rest from reference TRBV11-2 and TRBJ2-5): EAGVAQSPRYKIIEKRQSVAFWCNPISGHATLYWYQQILGQGPKLLIQFQNNGVVDDSQLPKDRFSAERLKGVDSTLKIQPAKLEDSAVYLCASSSERGLQETQYFGPGTRLLVL.

This clonotype was seen ten or more times. The V call is TRBV20-1, the J call TRBJ1-2; D is unresolved. Trimming removed 2 bases at V and 8 bases at J, with 15 bases between. Germline CDR1 reads DFQATT; CDR2 reads SNEGSKA (reference sequence). This CDR3 is 13 amino acids long. The CDR3 nucleotides are TGCAGTGCTAGACCCCGAGAGTTATCGGGCTACACCTTC. Residues: CSARPRELSGYTF.

The CDR3 protein is CAVGQWETNVLTF. The CDR3 DNA follows: TGTGCCGTGGGACAGTGGGAGACCAACGTCCTGACTTTC. The V gene is TRBV27, the J gene TRBJ2-6; 7 positions match TRBD1. In germline, CDR1 is MNHEY, CDR2 SMNVEV (reference sequence). V lost 11 bases to trimming and J lost 8 bases; unmatched junction nucleotides: 9. The CDR3 is 13 amino acids. Full variable domain (rest looked up from reference TRBV27 and TRBJ2-6): EAQVTQNPRYLITVTGKKLTVTCSQNMNHEYMSWYRQDPGLGLRQIYYSMNVEVTDKGDVPEGYKVSRKEKRNFPLILESPSPNQTSLYFCAVGQWETNVLTFGAGSRLTVL.

The chain carries TRBV5-4 and TRBJ1-1; unclear D gene. V was trimmed by 0 bases and J by 8 bases, leaving 5 bases between them. This CDR3 has 11 residues. Germline CDR1 is SGHNT and CDR2 is YYREEE (reference sequence). CDR3 residues: CASSLDVEAFF. The CDR3 bases are TGTGCCAGCAGCTTGGACGTCGAAGCTTTCTTT.

This sequence joins TRBV7-9 and TRBJ2-1; TRBD2 agrees at 11 bases. After removal of 5 bases from V and 5 bases from J, the junction contained 11 bases not matched to a gene. Germline assignment: CDR1 SEHNR and CDR2 FQNEAQ (reference sequence). This CDR3 has 17 amino acids. CDR3 nucleotides: TGTGCCAGCAGCGTAGACATAGCGGGGGGGCAGGACAATGAGCAGTTCTTC. Protein sequence: CASSVDIAGGQDNEQFF.

This clonotype has ten or more counts. The V call is TRBV29-1, the J call TRBJ2-1; D ambiguous. The V gene lost 4 bases and the J gene lost 0 bases, with 4 bases spanning the gap. CDR3 size: 12 residues. Per germline, CDR1 SQVTM and CDR2 ANQGSEA. The CDR3 DNA follows: TGCAGCGTTGTAGTCTCCTACAATGAGCAGTTCTTC. This codes for CSVVVSYNEQFF.

The gene calls are TRBV7-9 and TRBJ2-5; a possible D gene is TRBD2 (5 bases). This CDR3 has 14 amino acids. With 4 bases removed from V and 5 bases from J, the gap between germline ends came to 14 bases. Germline V gene lookup returns CDR1 SEHNR and CDR2 FQNEAQ (reference sequence). The CDR3 nucleotides are TGTGCCAGCAGCTCTGTGGGCCCGGGGGAGACCCAGTACTTC. Protein: CASSSVGPGETQYF.

The CDR3 region has the DNA TGCGCCAGCAGCTTAGGAATACCGAACACCGGGGAGCTGTTTTTT. Protein product: CASSLGIPNTGELFF. V is TRBV5-1 and J is TRBJ2-2; D is unresolved. Trimming pared 2 bases from V and 0 bases from J, leaving 8 bases between. CDR1 is SGHRS, CDR2 YFSETQ, per germline. CDR3 length equals 15 residues.

This clonotype was counted many times. This rearrangement joins TRBV20-1 to TRBJ2-4, with 7 nucleotides matching TRBD1. The CDR3 is 14 residues long. V shed 6 bases and J 0 bases; nucleotides not matched to a gene: 5. Per germline, CDR1 DFQATT and CDR2 SNEGSKA (reference sequence). The CDR3 is CSAWDSPAKNIQYF. CDR3 in DNA: TGCAGTGCATGGGACAGTCCAGCCAAAAACATTCAGTACTTC.

In the case of this clonotype: A read error is possible here, since a much larger clone lies one base away. This rearrangement joins TRBV28 to TRBJ2-1, with D unclear. This CDR3 comprises 14 residues. The V gene lost 0 bases and the J gene lost 0 bases, with 3 bases spanning the gap. Germline CDR1 reads MDHEN; CDR2 reads SYDVKM. The chain's CDR3 is CASSLWSSYNEQFF. CDR3 sequence (DNA): TGTGCCAGCAGTTTATGGAGCTCCTACAATGAGCAGTTCTTC.

This clonotype occurred a few times. The rearrangement links TRBV4-1 to TRBJ1-5, with D unclear. This CDR3 spans 15 amino acids. CDR1 MGHRA and CDR2 YSYEKL come from the germline V gene. V was cut by 3 bases and J by 5 bases, with 14 bases left in between. The CDR3 DNA reads TGCGCCAGCAGCCACGATCCTGGCGGGCATCAGCCCCAGCATTTT. Its protein product is CASSHDPGGHQPQHF.

A word on this clonotype: Sequence at one end of the junction differs from germline and may be a read error. The CDR3 loop is CSEGAHVGAGYGYTF. As DNA, the CDR3 is TGCAGTGAAGGAGCACACGTCGGGGCGGGCTATGGTTACACCTTC. The chain links TRBV20-1 to TRBJ1-2; possibly TRBD1 for D (5 bases). Germline CDR1 DFQATT, CDR2 SNEGSKA (reference sequence). The CDR3 is 15 residues long.

At least ten counts were recorded for this clonotype. CDR3 bases: TGTGCCACTTATGGCCACAGGGCCTACAATGAGCAGTTCTTC. Its protein is CATYGHRAYNEQFF. The V gene is TRBV7-9, the J gene TRBJ2-1; possibly TRBD1 for D (6 bases). V gave up 10 bases and J gave up 2 bases, with 15 bases separating them. The V gene's germline CDR1 is SEHNR and CDR2 FQNEAQ (reference sequence). The CDR3 is made up of 14 amino acids.

The sample holds a few counts of this clonotype. V and J are TRBV7-9 and TRBJ2-7, with D perhaps TRBD1 (6 bases). The CDR3 spans 12 residues. V was shortened by 5 bases and J by 6 bases, with 11 bases between the two germline ends. Looked up from germline, CDR1 is SEHNR and CDR2 is FQNEAQ (reference sequence). CDR3 loop: CASSQDSPEQYF. In DNA form, the CDR3 reads TGTGCCAGCAGCCAGGACAGCCCCGAGCAGTACTTC.

The V and J genes are TRBV7-2 and TRBJ2-5; 11 nucleotides align to TRBD2. The CDR3 has 18 amino acids. Per the germline V gene, CDR1 is SGHTA and CDR2 is FQGNSA. Losses at the gene ends were 3 bases for V and 4 bases for J; bases not matched to a gene: 13. Here the CDR3 DNA reads TGTGCCAGCAGCTTGGCCCCGATTAGCGGGGGGGCCTCAGAGACCCAGTACTTC. It codes for CASSLAPISGGASETQYF.

This clonotype was detected only a few times. The J gene is TRBJ2-7, the V gene TRBV20-1, with TRBD1 matching over 7 bases. Looked up from germline, CDR1 is DFQATT and CDR2 is SNEGSKA (reference sequence). This CDR3 has 14 amino acids. The V segment lost 2 bases and the J segment 4 bases; nucleotides outside the gene matches: 8. As DNA, the CDR3 is TGCAGTGCTAGACACCTCACAGGGGAGTACGAGCAGTACTTC. Translating gives CSARHLTGEYEQYF.

This clonotype was seen only once. The V and J genes are TRBV7-2 and TRBJ2-5; tentative D call: TRBD1 (5 bases). The DNA end is more similar to TRBJ2-7, so the J call may be wrong. CDR1 SGHTA and CDR2 FQGNSA come from the germline V gene. CDR3 length equals 13 residues. CDR3: CASSLGQSFEQYF. DNA of the CDR3: TGTGCCAGCAGCTTAGGACAGTCGTTCGAGCAGTACTTC.

Of note for this clonotype: A much more abundant neighbour one base away suggests this may be a read error. The chain recombines TRBV10-2 with TRBJ1-5; 9 bases are a match to TRBD1. CDR3 length: 13 amino acids. CDR1 and CDR2 (germline): WSHSY, SAAADI. The chain's CDR3 is CASGTGSNRPQHF. The CDR3 DNA reads TGCGCCAGTGGGACAGGGAGCAATCGGCCCCAGCATTTT.

This clonotype has more than one count but fewer than ten. The chain is built from TRBV18 and TRBJ2-1; D perhaps matches TRBD1 (5 bases). Between the trimmed V and J ends, which lost 3 bases and 7 bases, there was a span of 13 bases. CDR1 is KGHSH and CDR2 is LQKENI in the germline V gene. The CDR3 sequence is 14 residues long. The CDR3 loop reads CASSPQSQGNEQFF. The DNA of the CDR3 is TGTGCCAGCTCACCCCAAAGTCAGGGAAATGAGCAGTTCTTC.

The rearrangement joins TRBV5-1 to TRBJ1-2, with TRBD1 matching 10 bases. The CDR3 totals 19 residues. V dropped 3 bases and J dropped 4; count of bases not matched to a gene: 18. Per germline, CDR1 SGHRS and CDR2 YFSETQ. The CDR3 sequence is CASSSARILRDRGSYGYTF. The CDR3 coding sequence is TGCGCCAGCAGCTCCGCTCGTATTCTCCGGGACAGGGGTTCCTATGGCTACACCTTC.

The CDR3 loop is CASSPSRDRGRDTQYF. As DNA, the CDR3 is TGTGCCAGCAGCCCCAGCCGGGACAGGGGTAGGGATACGCAGTATTTT. The rearrangement links TRBV11-2 to TRBJ2-3, with 10 bases fitting TRBD1. The CDR3 contains 16 residues. The germline CDR1 and CDR2 sequences are SGHAT and FQNNGV. Trimming cost V 5 bases and J 6 bases; bases outside gene matches: 11.

The chain couples TRBV28 to TRBJ1-1; D gene uncertain. Trimming removed 6 bases at V and 10 bases at J, with 12 bases between. The CDR3 has 11 residues. Germline loops: CDR1 MDHEN, CDR2 SYDVKM. The CDR3 here is CASSPGPPAFF. The CDR3 nucleotides read TGTGCCAGCAGCCCGGGCCCCCCAGCTTTCTTT. Using reference TRBV28 and TRBJ1-1 for the parts outside the CDR3, the full variable domain is DVKVTQSSRYLVKRTGEKVFLECVQDMDHENMFWYRQDPGLGLRLIYFSYDVKMKEKGDIPEGYSVSREKKERFSLILESASTNQTSMYLCASSPGPPAFFGQGTRLTVV.

This clonotype occurred many times. V usage is TRBV7-9 and J usage is TRBJ1-1; TRBD1 might be the D (5 bases). Trimming stripped 0 bases from V and 2 bases from J, with 10 bases between. The CDR3 contains 15 residues. Germline-derived CDR1 and CDR2 are SEHNR and FQNEAQ (reference sequence). The CDR3 reads CASSLASGQNTEAFF. DNA of the CDR3: TGTGCCAGCAGCTTAGCTTCAGGACAAAACACTGAAGCTTTCTTT.